This TCR beta chain was found in a study of cytomegalovirus exposure and HLA in healthy donors. Overall study context: Earlier findings included roughly 120 million unique TCR beta sequences obtained from 150 million to 200 million T cells. General study results and limits: Sequencing artifact likely explains a cluster of highly shared sequence variants. A classifier reportedly called cytomegalovirus status with high sensitivity and specificity.

Researchers ran the PCR with 60 Vbeta and 13 Jbeta primers. Under the authors' procedure: Per a later analysis, the number of unique TCR beta chains was around 80 million, of which around 9.9 million were shared. Measured with immunoSEQ multiplex PCR; TCRdb has only the in-frame clones, and not every one. D and trimming were read from the DNA, whereas the V and J calls and clone size are those reported in that table. This sample's clone table lists more than 55,000 clones. CDR3 length: 14 amino acids. CDR1 and CDR2 (germline): MNHEY, SMNVEV (reference sequence). Points on this clone: Its cognate antigen is unknown.

This chain links TRBV27 with TRBJ2-5, with D possibly being TRBD2 (6 bases). The end of the DNA fits TRBJ2-7 better, so the J call may be wrong. The specimen was PBMCs. The receptor comes from a middle-aged woman in good health and CMV-seropositive. Here the CDR3 reads CASSPGTESYEQYF. The DNA for the CDR3 is TGTGCCAGCAGTCCGGGGACTGAATCCTACGAGCAGTACTTC.